This TCR beta chain originates from a study of blood T cell repertoires in COVID-19. Study-wide context: The United States, Italy and Spain supplied acute and convalescent COVID-19 samples. PBMCs, B-cell-depleted T cells, or T cells were the source of the cDNA or gDNA that made up the material.

Methods used by the authors: Counts of nucleated cells, estimated from reference gene primer amplification, were obtained. Clones were read by immunoSEQ multiplex PCR, and TCRdb kept only the in-frame ones, dropping some. The V and J calls and clone size are taken from that table; D and trimming were inferred from the DNA. Altogether 280,000 or so clones are present, 89% being singletons, with the ten largest covering approximately 12%. Germline trimming cut 4 bases from V and 2 bases from J; bases unmatched to any gene: 4. Germline CDR1 is SGHVS and CDR2 is FQNEAQ. The CDR3 totals 14 residues. The sequence came from a woman in her sixties or seventies with acute or convalescent COVID-19. The chain recombines TRBV7-8 with TRBJ1-1, with TRBD1 matching over 7 bases. The sample consisted of peripheral blood. The CDR3 reads CASSSGTDNTEAFF. CDR3 sequence (DNA): TGTGCCAGCAGCTCAGGGACAGATAACACTGAAGCTTTCTTT.